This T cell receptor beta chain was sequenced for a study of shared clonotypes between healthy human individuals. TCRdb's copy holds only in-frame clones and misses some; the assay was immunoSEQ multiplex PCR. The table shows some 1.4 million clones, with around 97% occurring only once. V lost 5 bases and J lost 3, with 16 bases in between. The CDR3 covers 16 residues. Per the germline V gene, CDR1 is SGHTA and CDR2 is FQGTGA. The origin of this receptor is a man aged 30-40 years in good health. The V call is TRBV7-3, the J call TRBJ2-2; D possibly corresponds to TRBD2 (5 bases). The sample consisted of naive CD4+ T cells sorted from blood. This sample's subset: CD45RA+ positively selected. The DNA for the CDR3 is TGTGCCAGCAGCCACGGAGGAGCCTCTGACACCGGGGAGCTGTTTTTT. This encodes CASSHGGASDTGELFF.